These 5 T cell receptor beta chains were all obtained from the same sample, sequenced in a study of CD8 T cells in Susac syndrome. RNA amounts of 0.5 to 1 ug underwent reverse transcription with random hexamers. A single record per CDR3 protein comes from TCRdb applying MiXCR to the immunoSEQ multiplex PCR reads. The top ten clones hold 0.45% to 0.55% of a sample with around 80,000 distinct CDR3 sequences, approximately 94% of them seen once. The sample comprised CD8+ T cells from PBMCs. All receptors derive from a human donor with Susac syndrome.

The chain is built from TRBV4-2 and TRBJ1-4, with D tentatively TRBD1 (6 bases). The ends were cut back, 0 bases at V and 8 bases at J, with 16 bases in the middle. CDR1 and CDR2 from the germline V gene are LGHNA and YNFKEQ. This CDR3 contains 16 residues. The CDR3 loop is CASSQEARGFSEKLFF. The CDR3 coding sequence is TGTGCCAGCAGCCAAGAGGCTAGGGGGTTTTCGGAAAAACTGTTTTTT.

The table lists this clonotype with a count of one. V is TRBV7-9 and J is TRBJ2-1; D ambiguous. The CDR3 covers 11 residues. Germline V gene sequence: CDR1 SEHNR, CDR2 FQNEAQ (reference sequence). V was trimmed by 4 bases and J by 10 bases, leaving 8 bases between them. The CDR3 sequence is CASSSVQEQFF. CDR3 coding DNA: TGTGCCAGCAGCTCCGTACAGGAGCAGTTCTTC.

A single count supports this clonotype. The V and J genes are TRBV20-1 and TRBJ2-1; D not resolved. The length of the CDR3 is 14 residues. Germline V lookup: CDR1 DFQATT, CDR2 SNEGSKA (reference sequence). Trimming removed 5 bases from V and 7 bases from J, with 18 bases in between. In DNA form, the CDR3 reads TGCAGTGCTCCCCGGAATTTCGGTTTTAATGAGCAGTTCTTC. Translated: CSAPRNFGFNEQFF.

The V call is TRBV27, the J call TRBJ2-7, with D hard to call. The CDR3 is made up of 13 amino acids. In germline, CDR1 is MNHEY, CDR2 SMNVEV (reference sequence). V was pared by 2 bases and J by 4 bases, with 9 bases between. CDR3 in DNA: TGTGCCAGCAGTTTAGGAACACCTTACGAGCAGTACTTC. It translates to CASSLGTPYEQYF.

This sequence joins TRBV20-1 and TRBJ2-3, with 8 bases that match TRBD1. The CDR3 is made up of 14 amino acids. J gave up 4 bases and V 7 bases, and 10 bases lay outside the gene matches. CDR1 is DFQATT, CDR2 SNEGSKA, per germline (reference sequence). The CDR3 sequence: CSGRSRGRADTQYF. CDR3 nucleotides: TGCAGTGGTCGTAGCAGGGGGCGGGCAGATACGCAGTATTTT.